The following is a T cell receptor (beta chain) sequence with its context. Its target is unknown. The sample belongs to a study of T cell responses to AZD1222 COVID-19 vaccine. Regarding the study as a whole: Spike-specific TCRs gained breadth and depth after people received two AZD1222 doses. Among those given AZD1222, only 5 to 7 were seropositive at baseline. Donor demographics were predominantly white British with a female majority; clonal diversity may be underestimated.

Repertoires were generated with immunoSEQ multiplex PCR, while TCRdb's copy carries only in-frame clones and drops some. The sample lists some 60,000 clones; about 74% were seen once. The CDR3 has 14 residues. Germline-derived CDR1 and CDR2 are SQVTM and ANQGSEA. Germline trimming cut 7 bases from V and 1 base from J; bases unmatched to any gene: 6. The sequence came from an adult who received the AZD1222 COVID-19 vaccine. This chain connects TRBV29-1 to TRBJ2-3; 9 nucleotides match TRBD1. Here the sequenced sample was peripheral blood, taken 28 days after the second AZD1222 dose. CDR3 DNA: TGCAGCGGGGGGACAGGGTGGGGCACAGATACGCAGTATTTT. It codes for CSGGTGWGTDTQYF.